This T cell receptor (beta chain) originates from a study of blood T cells in healthy people across ages. From germline, CDR1 is DFQATT and CDR2 SNEGSKA (reference sequence). The CDR3 is 13 residues long. J lost 6 bases, V lost 5 bases, and 3 bases had no gene match. To note about this clonotype: The antigen is not known.

Study-wide findings and caveats: Naive and antigen-experienced cells were not separated, limiting conclusive comparison. The fall in TCR beta diversity per million T cells was roughly linear with age.

Sample-barcoded 5' priming and a J-beta primer mix drove a second PCR of 7 to 11 cycles. Each cDNA molecule was tagged by a template-switch adaptor that had 12 random nucleotides. MiXCR, run by TCRdb on the 5' RACE reads, gives a single entry per CDR3 protein. The sample consists of roughly 700,000 distinct CDR3 sequences, around 48% of them appearing once. The chain carries TRBV20-1 and TRBJ2-3; 12 bases map to TRBD1. The clonotype was recovered from a woman aged 55-70 years in good health. Input material: blood. The CDR3 sequence is CSARDRGRDTQYF. Written as DNA, the CDR3 is TGCAGTGCTCGGGACAGGGGGCGCGATACGCAGTATTTT.